This T cell receptor beta chain is drawn from a study of OX40 agonist ivuxolimab in advanced cancers. In the study overall: Patients in the trial were receiving intravenous ivuxolimab every 2 weeks, at doses of 0.01 to 10 mg/kg. Head and neck, renal cell, melanoma or hepatocellular carcinoma were the cancers that dose-escalation patients had. The study, taken as a whole, reports: In a subset of nonresponders, normalized T-cell clonal expansion was also low. At 0.1 to 3.0 mg/kg and by week 6, clonal expansion occurred in CD4+ and CD8+ blood T cells.

The table came from immunoSEQ multiplex PCR; TCRdb's copy has only in-frame clones and leaves some out. Of about 60,000 clones listed, about nine tenths are singletons. CDR3 size: 14 residues. Trimming cost V 5 bases and J 4 bases, with 14 bases left between them. Germline V lookup: CDR1 MNHEY, CDR2 SVGAGI. With regard to this clone: Its matching antigen is unknown.

This clonotype originated in an adult with an advanced solid tumor such as melanoma, head and neck, liver or kidney cancer. The genes are TRBV6-5 and TRBJ1-2; D remains ambiguous. Specimen: CD4+ or CD8+ T cells sorted from blood, collected in a trial of the OX40 agonist ivuxolimab. The CDR3 nucleotides read TGTGCCAGCAGTCCCGAAACAGTTTCCTATGGCTACACCTTC. Translated: CASSPETVSYGYTF.